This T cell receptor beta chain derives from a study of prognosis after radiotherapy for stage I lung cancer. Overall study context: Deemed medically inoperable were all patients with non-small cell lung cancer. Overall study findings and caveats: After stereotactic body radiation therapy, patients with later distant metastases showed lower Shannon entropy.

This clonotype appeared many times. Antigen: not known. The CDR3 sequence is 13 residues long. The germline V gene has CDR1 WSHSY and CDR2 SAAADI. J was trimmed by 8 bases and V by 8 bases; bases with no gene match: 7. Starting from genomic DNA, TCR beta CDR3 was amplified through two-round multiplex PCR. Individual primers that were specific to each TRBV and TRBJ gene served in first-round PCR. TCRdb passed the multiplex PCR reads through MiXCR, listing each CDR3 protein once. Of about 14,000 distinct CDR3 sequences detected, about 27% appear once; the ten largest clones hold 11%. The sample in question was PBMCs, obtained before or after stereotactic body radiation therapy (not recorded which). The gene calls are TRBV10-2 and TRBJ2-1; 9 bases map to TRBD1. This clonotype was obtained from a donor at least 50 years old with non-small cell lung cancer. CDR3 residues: CASSRTGVYEQFF. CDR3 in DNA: TGCGCCAGCTCTCGGACAGGGGTCTATGAGCAGTTCTTC.